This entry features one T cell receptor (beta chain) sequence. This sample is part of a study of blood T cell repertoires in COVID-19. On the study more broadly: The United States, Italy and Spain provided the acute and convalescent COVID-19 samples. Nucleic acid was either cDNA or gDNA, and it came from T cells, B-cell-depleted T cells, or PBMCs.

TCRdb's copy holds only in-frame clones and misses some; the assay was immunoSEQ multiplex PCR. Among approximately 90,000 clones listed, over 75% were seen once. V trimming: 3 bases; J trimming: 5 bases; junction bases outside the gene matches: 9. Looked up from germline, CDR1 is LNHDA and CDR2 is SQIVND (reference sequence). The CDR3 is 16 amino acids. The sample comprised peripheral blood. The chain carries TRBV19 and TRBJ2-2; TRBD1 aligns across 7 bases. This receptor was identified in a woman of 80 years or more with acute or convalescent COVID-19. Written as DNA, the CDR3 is TGTGCCAGTAGTATGAGACAGGGCCTCTTTACCGGGGAGCTGTTTTTT. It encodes CASSMRQGLFTGELFF.